Sequencing of this T cell receptor (beta chain) was carried out in a study of T cell repertoires in cytomegalovirus infection. The CDR3 contains 15 residues. The germline gives CDR1 SEHNR, CDR2 FQNEAQ (reference sequence). Trimming removed 4 bases from V and 1 base from J, with 13 bases in between. A word on this clonotype: Its target is unknown.

One entry per CDR3 protein results from TCRdb running MiXCR on the reads. The data contain some 940,000 distinct CDR3 sequences, approximately 31% of them singletons. The source of this sequence is a human donor in good health (CMV status not recorded). Some clones in this sample may be carry-over from other donors' samples. The rearrangement joins TRBV7-9 to TRBJ2-5, with D possibly being TRBD2 (6 bases). The sequenced sample was cultured CD8+ T cells from PBMCs, obtained from culture after CMV antigen stimulation. The CDR3 DNA follows: TGTGCCAGCAGCTCCGGGAGAGCCACCCAAGAGACCCAGTACTTC. Translation gives CASSSGRATQETQYF.